This TCR beta chain comes out of a study of blood T cell repertoires in COVID-19. Profiling relied on immunoSEQ multiplex PCR, and the TCRdb table lists in-frame clones only, not all of them. The sample records fewer than 450,000 clones, roughly 87% being singletons. Participant reports of clinical history set cohort assignment. The CDR3 contains 16 residues. Trimming cost V 4 bases and J 4 bases; bases outside gene matches: 9. Germline loops: CDR1 MNHNS, CDR2 SASEGT. V and J are TRBV6-1 and TRBJ1-5; 8 positions match TRBD1. Sequencing was carried out using PBMCs or T cells enriched from blood (not recorded which). This clonotype was obtained from a woman in her 30s who had recovered from COVID-19. This chain's CDR3 is CASSAGQGASNQPQHF. The CDR3 nucleotides read TGTGCCAGCAGTGCGGGGCAGGGGGCTTCTAATCAGCCCCAGCATTTT.